The 6 T cell receptor beta chains reported below all come from one sample, sequenced in a study of CD4 and CD8 cells across lung adenocarcinoma regions (dated by TCRdb to the late 2010s). Receptor libraries were prepared by PCR. Sequencing took place on a HiSeq X Ten. TCRdb passed the public sequencing reads through fastp at Q25 and MiXCR, retaining productive beta sequences. When rows share a CDR3 protein, they turn into one entry using the most common DNA and genes. This sample comprises 16,000 or so distinct CDR3 sequences, about half of them detected only once. In total, the top ten clones hold roughly 60% of the sample. The sample consisted of CD8+ T cells from the center of a lung tumor. What this sample's cell subset or site label stands for: tumor center region. The receptors were gathered from a female donor with lung adenocarcinoma. The CD4 and CD8 labels of this study may be unreliable.

Concerning this clonotype itself: A read error may account for a junction end that differs from germline. Here the CDR3 DNA reads TGTGCCAGGGGGCTGGCTGGCACAGATACGCAGTACTTT. It encodes CARGLAGTDTQYF. This chain uses TRBV6-1 with TRBJ2-3; D might be TRBD1 (5 bases). The CDR3 sequence is 13 residues long. CDR1 and CDR2 (germline): MNHNS, SASEGT.

With respect to this clonotype: One end of the junction is discordant with germline, which a read error may explain. The chain has TRBV6-1 and TRBJ2-5, with 8 bases that match TRBD2. Germline CDR1 reads MNHNS; CDR2 reads SASEGT. The CDR3 loop spans 17 amino acids. CDR3 sequence: CASSRGLGGGDEDTQYF. CDR3 DNA sequence: TGTGCCAGCAGTCGGGGACTAGGGGGAGGTGACGAAGATACCCAGTATTTC.

The chain has TRBV20-1 and TRBJ1-5; D call uncertain. Per germline, CDR1 DFQATT and CDR2 SNEGSKA (reference sequence). The CDR3 length is 15 residues. With 3 bases removed from V and 0 bases from J, the gap between germline ends came to 12 bases. CDR3 nucleotides: TGCAGTGCTAGTGCAAACGGGTTTAGCAATCAGCCCCAGCATTTT. Its translation is CSASANGFSNQPQHF.

This clonotype showed up just once. The chain carries TRBV11-2 and TRBJ2-7; D is ambiguous. Per germline, CDR1 SGHAT and CDR2 FQNNGV. The CDR3 runs 13 residues. V lost 6 bases and J 3 bases, leaving 12 bases between the germline ends. The CDR3 loop is CASRLTSNYEQYF. DNA of the CDR3: TGTGCCAGCAGACTAACGTCGAACTACGAGCAGTACTTC. Drawing the rest from reference TRBV11-2 and TRBJ2-7, the complete variable domain is EAGVAQSPRYKIIEKRQSVAFWCNPISGHATLYWYQQILGQGPKLLIQFQNNGVVDDSQLPKDRFSAERLKGVDSTLKIQPAKLEDSAVYLCASRLTSNYEQYFGPGTRLTVT.

The rearrangement joins TRBV6-5 to TRBJ2-4; TRBD2 might be the D (5 bases). Matching the DNA end better, TRBJ2-1 makes the J call doubtful. The CDR3 length is 15 residues. Germline V gives CDR1 MNHEY, CDR2 SVGAGI. The CDR3 is CASSYSTGRAYEQFF. CDR3 nucleotide sequence: TGTGCCAGCAGTTACTCGACTGGGAGAGCCTACGAGCAGTTCTTC.

V and J are TRBV6-5 and TRBJ2-5, with D perhaps matching TRBD1 or TRBD2 (6 bases each). This CDR3 comprises 12 residues. Trimming removed 2 bases at V and 6 bases at J, with 7 bases between. Germline V gives CDR1 MNHEY, CDR2 SVGAGI. CDR3 residues: CASSYGGQTQYF. The CDR3 nucleotides read TGTGCCAGCAGTTACGGGGGGCAGACCCAGTACTTC.